The clone carrying this T cell receptor (beta chain) was seen once. This sample is drawn from a study of control samples from healthy donors and cancer patients. The data were produced by immunoSEQ multiplex PCR, yet TCRdb's version contains in-frame clones alone and is incomplete. The sample has 350,000 to 450,000 clones; about nine tenths are singletons. CDR1 is MDHEN, CDR2 SYDVKM, per germline. This CDR3 has 13 amino acids. The ends lost 2 bases at V and 9 bases at J; junction bases unmatched: 5. The chain uses TRBV28 and TRBJ1-2, with 8 nucleotides matching TRBD1. Sequenced material: PBMCs. This receptor was identified in a man aged 35-49 years with head and neck cancer. CDR3 in amino acids: CASSLMTGESYTF. CDR3 nucleotide sequence: TGTGCCAGCAGTTTAATGACAGGGGAGAGCTACACCTTC.